A selection of T cell receptor beta chains follows, all from one sample in a study of control samples from healthy donors and cancer patients. The table came from immunoSEQ multiplex PCR; TCRdb's copy has only in-frame clones and leaves some out. The table lists around 140,000 clones, under 95% of them singletons. The sequenced sample consisted of blood. These receptors were obtained from a man between 18 and 35 years old in good health. Both conserved end residues are part of each CDR3. The order of the fields is CDR3 DNA, CDR3 protein, J gene, CDR3 length, clone size, D gene, V gene. A D gene is named only where the DNA matches it firmly. Not all rows give a size; the values are once, few, many and, for expanded clones, a class.

CDR3nt: TGTGCCAGCAGTTACAGACAAACCAACACTGAAGCTTTCTTT; CDR3aa: CASSYRQTNTEAFF; j_gene: TRBJ1-1; len: 14; abundance: -; d_gene: -; v_gene: TRBV2
CDR3nt: TGTGCCAGCAGCTCCGCAGGGTTATCTGGAAACACCATATATTTT; CDR3aa: CASSSAGLSGNTIYF; j_gene: TRBJ1-3; len: 15; abundance: -; d_gene: -; v_gene: TRBV11-2
CDR3nt: TGCAGCGTTGACGTTCAGGGGGTCACTGAAGCTTTCTTT; CDR3aa: CSVDVQGVTEAFF; j_gene: TRBJ1-1; len: 13; abundance: -; d_gene: TRBD1; v_gene: TRBV29-1
CDR3nt: TGTGCCAGCAGCTCGATGATGACAGGGGGCGGGGGCACTGAAGCTTTCTTT; CDR3aa: CASSSMMTGGGGTEAFF; j_gene: TRBJ1-1; len: 17; abundance: -; d_gene: TRBD1; v_gene: TRBV5-8
CDR3nt: TGTGCCAGCAGCCACGGGACTTCTGTTAACTATGGCTACACCTTC; CDR3aa: CASSHGTSVNYGYTF; j_gene: TRBJ1-2; len: 15; abundance: once; d_gene: -; v_gene: TRBV2
CDR3nt: TGTGCCAGCAGTCTAGGGACTAGCGAGACCCAGTACTTC; CDR3aa: CASSLGTSETQYF; j_gene: TRBJ2-5; len: 13; abundance: -; d_gene: TRBD2; v_gene: TRBV12-3/TRBV12-4
CDR3nt: TGTGCCAGCAGCCCTTCCGGGGAGGCGGGCTGGTACGAGCAGTACTTC; CDR3aa: CASSPSGEAGWYEQYF; j_gene: TRBJ2-7; len: 16; abundance: -; d_gene: -; v_gene: TRBV7-3
CDR3nt: TGTGCCAGTAGTAGCCTAGCGGGGGGCTCGAACACCGGGGAGCTGTTTTTT; CDR3aa: CASSSLAGGSNTGELFF; j_gene: TRBJ2-2; len: 17; abundance: once; d_gene: TRBD2; v_gene: TRBV19
CDR3nt: TGTGCCAGCAGCTTAGACAGCTACTACGAGCAGTACTTC; CDR3aa: CASSLDSYYEQYF; j_gene: TRBJ2-7; len: 13; abundance: once; d_gene: -; v_gene: TRBV7-9
CDR3nt: TGTGCCAGCAGGCATAGCGCCGGGACTTACTACGAGCAGTACTTC; CDR3aa: CASRHSAGTYYEQYF; j_gene: TRBJ2-7; len: 15; abundance: -; d_gene: -; v_gene: TRBV27
CDR3nt: TGTGCCAGCGGCGAATGGGAGACCCAGTACTTC; CDR3aa: CASGEWETQYF; j_gene: TRBJ2-5; len: 11; abundance: -; d_gene: -; v_gene: TRBV12-3/TRBV12-4
CDR3nt: TGTGCCAGCAGCTTAGTGGGGGACGGAACTCGAGAGCAGTTCTTC; CDR3aa: CASSLVGDGTREQFF; j_gene: TRBJ2-1; len: 15; abundance: -; d_gene: -; v_gene: TRBV11-3
CDR3nt: TGTGCCAGCAGCCCACAGGGTCAGCCCCAGCATTTT; CDR3aa: CASSPQGQPQHF; j_gene: TRBJ1-5; len: 12; abundance: -; d_gene: -; v_gene: TRBV7-9
CDR3nt: TGTGCCAGCAGCTTAGGGTCGCGAGGGGGAGAGACCCAGTACTTC; CDR3aa: CASSLGSRGGETQYF; j_gene: TRBJ2-5; len: 15; abundance: -; d_gene: -; v_gene: TRBV13
CDR3nt: TGTGCCAGTACCACGGGTGGGAGCAATCAGCCCCAGCATTTT; CDR3aa: CASTTGGSNQPQHF; j_gene: TRBJ1-5; len: 14; abundance: few; d_gene: -; v_gene: TRBV19
CDR3nt: TGTGCCAGCAGTTTATTCACGAAGAACCCCCTAGCTGAAGCTTTCTTT; CDR3aa: CASSLFTKNPLAEAFF; j_gene: TRBJ1-1; len: 16; abundance: -; d_gene: -; v_gene: TRBV27
CDR3nt: TGTGCCAGCAGCTTTCGGGGCACAGATACGCAGTATTTT; CDR3aa: CASSFRGTDTQYF; j_gene: TRBJ2-3; len: 13; abundance: -; d_gene: -; v_gene: TRBV5-4
CDR3nt: TGTGCCAGCAGCCTTACCGGGACAGGGAATTCACCCCTCCACTTT; CDR3aa: CASSLTGTGNSPLHF; j_gene: TRBJ1-6; len: 15; abundance: -; d_gene: TRBD1; v_gene: TRBV5-6
CDR3nt: TGCAGCGTTGACCGGGGCGAGGGTGCTTTCTTT; CDR3aa: CSVDRGEGAFF; j_gene: TRBJ1-1; len: 11; abundance: -; d_gene: -; v_gene: TRBV29-1
CDR3nt: TGTGCCAGCAGTTGGTCAGGGGAAGAGACCCAGTACTTC; CDR3aa: CASSWSGEETQYF; j_gene: TRBJ2-5; len: 13; abundance: -; d_gene: -; v_gene: TRBV28
CDR3nt: TGTGCCAGTAGTATAGAGGGGACCTCTGGGGCCAACGTCCTGACTTTC; CDR3aa: CASSIEGTSGANVLTF; j_gene: TRBJ2-6; len: 16; abundance: -; d_gene: -; v_gene: TRBV19
CDR3nt: TGTGCCAGCAGAGATGACAGGGCCACGAACACCGGGGAGCTGTTTTTT; CDR3aa: CASRDDRATNTGELFF; j_gene: TRBJ2-2; len: 16; abundance: -; d_gene: TRBD1; v_gene: TRBV6-4
CDR3nt: TGCGCCAGCAGCCCCCCCGCAGGGACTTACAATGAGCAGTTCTTC; CDR3aa: CASSPPAGTYNEQFF; j_gene: TRBJ2-1; len: 15; abundance: -; d_gene: -; v_gene: TRBV4-1
CDR3nt: TGTGCCAGCAGCCAAGGTACAGACGGACAAGAGACCCAGTACTTC; CDR3aa: CASSQGTDGQETQYF; j_gene: TRBJ2-5; len: 15; abundance: -; d_gene: -; v_gene: TRBV3-1/TRBV3-2
CDR3nt: TGTGCCAGCAGCTTTACTAGCGGTTACAATGAGCAGTTCTTC; CDR3aa: CASSFTSGYNEQFF; j_gene: TRBJ2-1; len: 14; abundance: -; d_gene: TRBD2; v_gene: TRBV5-5
CDR3nt: TGTGCCAGCAGCTTAGGCACAGCGAACCAAGAGACCCAGTACTTC; CDR3aa: CASSLGTANQETQYF; j_gene: TRBJ2-5; len: 15; abundance: -; d_gene: -; v_gene: TRBV11-3
CDR3nt: TGTGCCAGCAGTGACCTGTTCCGCGCTAACTATGGCTACACCTTC; CDR3aa: CASSDLFRANYGYTF; j_gene: TRBJ1-2; len: 15; abundance: -; d_gene: -; v_gene: TRBV6-4
CDR3nt: TGTGCCAGCAGCATCACCAGATCTGGCACAGATACGCAGTATTTT; CDR3aa: CASSITRSGTDTQYF; j_gene: TRBJ2-3; len: 15; abundance: -; d_gene: -; v_gene: TRBV6-5
CDR3nt: TGTGCCAGCAGCCCGGGACTAGGAATTAGCGAGACCCAGTACTTC; CDR3aa: CASSPGLGISETQYF; j_gene: TRBJ2-5; len: 15; abundance: once; d_gene: TRBD2; v_gene: TRBV7-9
CDR3nt: TGTGCCAGCAGCCCCCTCCCCCAGCATTTT; CDR3aa: CASSPLPQHF; j_gene: TRBJ1-5; len: 10; abundance: -; d_gene: -; v_gene: TRBV7-9
CDR3nt: TGTGCCAGTATTCTGTCGGGACAGGGGAAAACTGAAGCTTTCTTT; CDR3aa: CASILSGQGKTEAFF; j_gene: TRBJ1-1; len: 15; abundance: -; d_gene: TRBD1; v_gene: TRBV19
CDR3nt: TGTGCCAGCAGCAACGGACAGAGGAGCTCCTATAATTCACCCCTCCACTTT; CDR3aa: CASSNGQRSSYNSPLHF; j_gene: TRBJ1-6; len: 17; abundance: few; d_gene: -; v_gene: TRBV21-1
CDR3nt: TGCGCCAAGACAACTTCTGACAGGCTATACTCCTACGAGCAGTACTTC; CDR3aa: CAKTTSDRLYSYEQYF; j_gene: TRBJ2-7; len: 16; abundance: -; d_gene: -; v_gene: TRBV10-2
CDR3nt: TGTGCCAGCAGTTTGGGGCAGGGTGGGTTTGAAGCTTTCTTT; CDR3aa: CASSLGQGGFEAFF; j_gene: TRBJ1-1; len: 14; abundance: -; d_gene: -; v_gene: TRBV28
CDR3nt: TGTGCCAGCAGCGTAGCTATGGGACAGGGGGCCTACGAGCAGTACTTC; CDR3aa: CASSVAMGQGAYEQYF; j_gene: TRBJ2-7; len: 16; abundance: -; d_gene: TRBD1; v_gene: TRBV9
CDR3nt: TGCGCCAGCAGCTTGGCACAGGGGGCCAATTCGCCGACCTACGAGCAGTACTTC; CDR3aa: CASSLAQGANSPTYEQYF; j_gene: TRBJ2-7; len: 18; abundance: -; d_gene: TRBD1; v_gene: TRBV5-1
CDR3nt: TGTGCCAGCAGTTTATTGGCCGGGACAGGGGGCGACGAGCAGTACTTC; CDR3aa: CASSLLAGTGGDEQYF; j_gene: TRBJ2-7; len: 16; abundance: -; d_gene: TRBD1; v_gene: TRBV28
CDR3nt: TGTGCCTGGAGTGAGGACGGCGAAGCTTTCTTT; CDR3aa: CAWSEDGEAFF; j_gene: TRBJ1-1; len: 11; abundance: -; d_gene: -; v_gene: TRBV30
CDR3nt: TGTGCCAGCAGCTACAGGGTAGGGAATCAGCCCCAGCATTTT; CDR3aa: CASSYRVGNQPQHF; j_gene: TRBJ1-5; len: 14; abundance: -; d_gene: -; v_gene: TRBV3-1/TRBV3-2
CDR3nt: TGCAGCGTTGCAGTGGGGGGGACAGGGGCCGGGGAGCTGTTTTTT; CDR3aa: CSVAVGGTGAGELFF; j_gene: TRBJ2-2; len: 15; abundance: once; d_gene: TRBD1; v_gene: TRBV29-1
CDR3nt: TGTGCCAGCATAGGGATCCAGGTTAATTCACCCCTCCACTTT; CDR3aa: CASIGIQVNSPLHF; j_gene: TRBJ1-6; len: 14; abundance: -; d_gene: -; v_gene: TRBV28
CDR3nt: TGTGCCAGTTGGCCAGGGACTTTGGGAAACACCATATATTTT; CDR3aa: CASWPGTLGNTIYF; j_gene: TRBJ1-3; len: 14; abundance: few; d_gene: -; v_gene: TRBV7-8
CDR3nt: TGTGCCATCAGTGAGGCTGGCGGGCATAGCAATCAGCCCCAGCATTTT; CDR3aa: CAISEAGGHSNQPQHF; j_gene: TRBJ1-5; len: 16; abundance: -; d_gene: -; v_gene: TRBV10-3
CDR3nt: TGTGCCAGCAGTCGACCGGGACAGGGTGATGGCTACACCTTC; CDR3aa: CASSRPGQGDGYTF; j_gene: TRBJ1-2; len: 14; abundance: -; d_gene: TRBD1; v_gene: TRBV5-8
CDR3nt: TGCGCCAGCAGCTTGAGTCCGGGGGCACAAGAGACCCAGTACTTC; CDR3aa: CASSLSPGAQETQYF; j_gene: TRBJ2-5; len: 15; abundance: -; d_gene: -; v_gene: TRBV5-1